This T cell receptor (beta chain) was captured in a study of blood T cell repertoires in COVID-19. This clone was counted between two and nine times. Individuals drawn from approximately 26 US areas were roughly 18 to 95 years old. Researchers sorted participants into cohorts using their self-reported clinical history. Authors' data handling: Estimates of nucleated cell counts were drawn from the amplification of reference gene primers. Data came from immunoSEQ multiplex PCR; TCRdb stores just in-frame clones and leaves some out. Clone size and V and J calls were adopted from that table, with D and trimming inferred from the DNA. The data hold tens of thousands of clones, with approximately 90% observed a single time. The sequence came from a woman in her 50s with acute COVID-19. The sample was PBMCs or T cells enriched from blood (not recorded which).

In nucleotides, the CDR3 is TGTGCCAGCAGTAGGAGCTCCTACGAGCAGTACTTC. It specifies CASSRSSYEQYF. The V call is TRBV6-2 or TRBV6-3, the J call TRBJ2-7, with D unresolved. The germline CDR1 and CDR2 sequences are MNHEY and SVGEGT. V lost 5 bases and J 0 bases, leaving 5 bases between the germline ends. The CDR3 consists of 12 residues.